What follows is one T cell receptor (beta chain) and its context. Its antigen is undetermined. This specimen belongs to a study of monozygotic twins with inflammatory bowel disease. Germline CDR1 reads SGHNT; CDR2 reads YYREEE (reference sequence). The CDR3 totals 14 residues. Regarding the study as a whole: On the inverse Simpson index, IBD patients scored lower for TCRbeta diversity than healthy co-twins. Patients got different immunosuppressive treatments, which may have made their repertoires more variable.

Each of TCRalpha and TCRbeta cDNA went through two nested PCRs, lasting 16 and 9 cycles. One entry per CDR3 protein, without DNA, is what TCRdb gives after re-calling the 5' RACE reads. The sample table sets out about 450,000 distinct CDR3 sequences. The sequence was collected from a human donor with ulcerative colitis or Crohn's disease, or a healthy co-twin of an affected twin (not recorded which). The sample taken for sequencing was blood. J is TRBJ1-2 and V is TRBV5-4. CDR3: CASSLGWANYGYTF.